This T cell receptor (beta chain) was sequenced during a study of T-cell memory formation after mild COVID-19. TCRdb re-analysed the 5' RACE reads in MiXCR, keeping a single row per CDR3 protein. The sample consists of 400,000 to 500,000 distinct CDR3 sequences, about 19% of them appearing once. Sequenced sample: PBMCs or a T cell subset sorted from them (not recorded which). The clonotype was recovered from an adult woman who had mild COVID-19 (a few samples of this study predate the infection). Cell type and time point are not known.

The CDR3 DNA reads TGTGCCAGCAGGGAGGGAACGGTGACCTATGGCTACACCTTC. Translating gives CASREGTVTYGYTF. The chain recombines TRBV27 with TRBJ1-2; the D is unclear. CDR3 size: 14 residues. The germline CDR1 and CDR2 sequences are MNHEY and SMNVEV (reference sequence). V dropped 6 bases and J dropped 4 bases, with 15 bases sitting between them.